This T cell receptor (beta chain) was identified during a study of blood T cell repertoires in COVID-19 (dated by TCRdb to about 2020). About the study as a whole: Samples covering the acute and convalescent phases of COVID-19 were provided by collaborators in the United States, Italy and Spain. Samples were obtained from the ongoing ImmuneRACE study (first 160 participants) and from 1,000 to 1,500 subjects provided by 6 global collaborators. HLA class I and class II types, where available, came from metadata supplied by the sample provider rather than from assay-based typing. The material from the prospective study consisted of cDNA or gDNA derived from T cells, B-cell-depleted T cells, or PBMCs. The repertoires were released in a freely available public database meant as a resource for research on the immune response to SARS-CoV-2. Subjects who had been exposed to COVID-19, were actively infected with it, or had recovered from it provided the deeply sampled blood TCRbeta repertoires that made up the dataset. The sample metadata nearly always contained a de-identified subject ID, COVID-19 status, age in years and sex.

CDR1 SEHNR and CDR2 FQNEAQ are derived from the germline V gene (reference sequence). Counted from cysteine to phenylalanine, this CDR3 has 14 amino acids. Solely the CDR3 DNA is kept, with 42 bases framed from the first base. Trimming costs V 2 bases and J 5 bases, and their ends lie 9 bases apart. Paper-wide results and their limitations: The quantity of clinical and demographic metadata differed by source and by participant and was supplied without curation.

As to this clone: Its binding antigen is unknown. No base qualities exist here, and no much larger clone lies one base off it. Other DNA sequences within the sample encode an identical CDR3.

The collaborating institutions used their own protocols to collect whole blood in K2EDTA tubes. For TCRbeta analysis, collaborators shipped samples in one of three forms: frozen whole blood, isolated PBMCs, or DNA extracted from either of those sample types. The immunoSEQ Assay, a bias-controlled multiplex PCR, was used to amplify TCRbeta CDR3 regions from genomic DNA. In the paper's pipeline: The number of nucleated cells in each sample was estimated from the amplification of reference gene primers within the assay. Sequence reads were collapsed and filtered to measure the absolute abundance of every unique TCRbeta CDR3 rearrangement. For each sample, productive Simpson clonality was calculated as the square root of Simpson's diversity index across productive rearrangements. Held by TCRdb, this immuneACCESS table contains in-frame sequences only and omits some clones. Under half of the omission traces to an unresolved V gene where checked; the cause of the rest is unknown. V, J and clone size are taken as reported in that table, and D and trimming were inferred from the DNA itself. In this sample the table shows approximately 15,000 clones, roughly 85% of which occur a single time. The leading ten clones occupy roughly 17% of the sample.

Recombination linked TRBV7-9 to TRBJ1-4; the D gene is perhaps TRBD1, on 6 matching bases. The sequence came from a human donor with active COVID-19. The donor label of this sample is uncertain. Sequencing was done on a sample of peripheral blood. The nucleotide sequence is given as TGTGCCAGCAGCTTAAGGCAGGGGAATGAAAAACTGTTTTTT. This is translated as CASSLRQGNEKLFF.